Listed here are 19 T cell receptor beta chains from one sample, sequenced in a study of blood T cell repertoires in COVID-19 (dated by TCRdb to 2018 to 2020). Libraries were made using the immunoSEQ multiplex PCR assay. Drawn from immuneACCESS, this table holds only the in-frame rearrangements with V and J called that TCRdb kept. Clones are partly lost; checked studies trace under half to an unresolved V gene and leave the rest unexplained. Present in this sample are more than 95,000 clones, over 65% of which were seen just once. The biggest ten clones account for approximately 2.3% of the sample. What was sequenced was peripheral blood. Receptors were obtained from a man aged 25-45 years with acute or convalescent COVID-19.

This chain uses TRBV4-1 with TRBJ2-1; TRBD2 matches at 9 bases. With V trimmed by 4 bases and J by 9 bases, 10 bases remained unmatched. This CDR3 spans 15 amino acids. In germline, CDR1 is MGHRA, CDR2 YSYEKL. The CDR3: CASSLRLADSGEQFF. The CDR3 DNA reads as TGCGCCAGCAGCCTCAGACTAGCGGACTCGGGTGAGCAGTTCTTC.

This clone was observed a single time. The chain combines TRBV9 with TRBJ1-2; 8 nucleotides align to TRBD1. Trimming cost V 0 bases and J 4 bases; bases outside gene matches: 17. The germline CDR1 and CDR2 sequences are SGDLS and YYNGEE. The CDR3 extends over 19 amino acids. CDR3 sequence reads: CASSVARAGGRQLPYGYTF. The DNA for the CDR3 is TGTGCCAGCAGCGTAGCTCGGGCAGGGGGCCGCCAACTGCCCTATGGCTACACCTTC.

This clone has only one observation. CDR3 sequence reads: CAISAETNEKLFF. The CDR3 bases are TGTGCCATCAGTGCAGAAACTAATGAAAAACTGTTTTTT. The chain is built from TRBV10-3 and TRBJ1-4; D is unclear. The V and J ends lost 4 bases and 1 base respectively, with 4 bases between them. Germline V gives CDR1 ENHRY, CDR2 SYGVKD. CDR3 length: 13 amino acids.

V usage is TRBV10-1 and J usage is TRBJ2-7, with 10 bases that match TRBD1. Germline V gene sequence: CDR1 WNHNN, CDR2 SYGVQD (reference sequence). V shed 6 bases and J 0 bases; nucleotides not matched to a gene: 17. The CDR3 totals 19 residues. The CDR3 DNA reads TGCGCCAGCAGCCCCACTCAGGGGACAGGGGTACAAGCCTCCTACGAGCAGTACGTC. Protein sequence: CASSPTQGTGVQASYEQYV.

The chain uses TRBV6-5 and TRBJ1-1; unclear D gene. Germline V lookup: CDR1 MNHEY, CDR2 SVGAGI. Trimming took 6 bases from V and 4 from J, leaving 12 bases between them. The CDR3 runs to 13 residues. The chain's CDR3 is CASRDIGGTEAFF. The DNA for the CDR3 is TGTGCCAGCAGAGACATAGGTGGCACTGAAGCTTTCTTT.

This chain uses TRBV4-2 with TRBJ1-1; unclear D gene. Looked up from germline, CDR1 is LGHNA and CDR2 is YNFKEQ. CDR3 length equals 13 residues. V was cut by 1 base and J by 7 bases, with 10 bases left in between. CDR3 DNA sequence: TGTGCCAGCAGCCAAGGTCCACAAAATGAAGCTTTCTTT. It translates to CASSQGPQNEAFF.

V is TRBV3-1 (or the pseudogene TRBV3-2) and J is TRBJ2-1; 9 bases are shared with TRBD2. Germline V gene sequence: CDR1 LGHDT, CDR2 YNNKEL (reference sequence). The CDR3 covers 13 residues. Trimming at V came to 3 bases and at J to 9 bases, leaving 3 bases not matched to a gene. CDR3 loop: CASSQGLAGEQFF. DNA for the CDR3: TGTGCCAGCAGCCAGGGACTAGCTGGTGAGCAGTTCTTC.

This clone was counted once. Other nucleotide sequences from this sample produce the same CDR3. V is TRBV29-1 and J is TRBJ1-1; unclear D gene. This CDR3 comprises 11 residues. V was clipped by 6 bases and J by 8 bases, with 13 bases between them. CDR1 is SQVTM, CDR2 ANQGSEA, per germline. CDR3 DNA sequence: TGCAGCGTGCGATCGGGTGGGGAAGCTTTCTTT. Translating it yields CSVRSGGEAFF.

This sequence joins TRBV13 and TRBJ1-2; D gene uncertain. V was shortened by 0 bases and J by 0 bases, with 8 bases between the two germline ends. The CDR3 sequence is 15 residues long. CDR1 is PRHDT and CDR2 is FYEKMQ in the germline V gene (reference sequence). The CDR3 protein is CASSLGGVPNYGYTF. The DNA of the CDR3 is TGTGCCAGCAGCTTAGGCGGGGTCCCTAACTATGGCTACACCTTC. The full variable domain, rest sourced from reference TRBV13 and TRBJ1-2, is AAGVIQSPRHLIKEKRETATLKCYPIPRHDTVYWYQQGPGQDPQFLISFYEKMQSDKGSIPDRFSAQQFSDYHSELNMSSLELGDSALYFCASSLGGVPNYGYTFGSGTRLTVV.

With regard to this clone: Other DNA sequences from this sample encode an identical CDR3 as well. The chain combines TRBV18 with TRBJ1-1, with a weak D call TRBD1 (5 bases). Trimming left V 0 bases short and J 1 base short, with 6 bases between. The CDR3 has 14 residues. The germline V gene has CDR1 KGHSH and CDR2 LQKENI. The CDR3 region is CASSPPGGNTEAFF. CDR3 bases: TGTGCCAGCTCACCACCGGGGGGGAACACTGAAGCTTTCTTT.

This clone appeared once. The chain employs TRBV12-3 or TRBV12-4 and TRBJ2-2, with D maybe TRBD2 (6 bases). Trimming left V 6 bases short and J 7 bases short, with 12 bases between. The CDR3 loop spans 13 amino acids. Here the CDR3 reads CASSFSGFGELFF. Here the CDR3 DNA reads TGTGCCAGCAGCTTCAGCGGGTTCGGGGAGCTGTTTTTT.

The chain combines TRBV6-5 with TRBJ2-2; 10 nucleotides align to TRBD2. The CDR3 has 15 residues. V was clipped by 8 bases and J by 5 bases; unmatched bases: 8. Germline V gene data show CDR1 as MNHEY and CDR2 as SVGAGI. As DNA, the CDR3 is TGTGCCAGCGTACTAGCGGGGTCGGGGACCGGGGAGCTGTTTTTT. It specifies CASVLAGSGTGELFF.

V gene TRBV14 combines with J gene TRBJ2-5; D remains unclear. This CDR3 comprises 16 residues. Looked up from germline, CDR1 is SGHDN and CDR2 is FVKESK. Trimming removed 0 bases at V and 5 bases at J, with 16 bases between. The DNA for the CDR3 is TGTGCCAGCAGCCAAGATGTTGTCGTCGAGAGGGAGACCCAGTACTTC. Protein: CASSQDVVVERETQYF.

This clone was recorded once. The junction departs from germline at one end; a sequencing error may be responsible. This chain joins TRBV7-7 and TRBJ1-3; TRBD1 might be the D (6 bases). The CDR3 totals 14 residues. CDR1 SSHAT and CDR2 FNYEAQ come from the germline V gene (reference sequence). The chain's CDR3 is CASSLAGAGNTIYF. CDR3 in DNA: TGTGCTAGCAGCTTAGCAGGGGCTGGAAACACCATATATTTT. The whole variable domain, remainder taken from reference TRBV7-7 and TRBJ1-3, is GAGVSQSPRYKVTKRGQDVTLRCDPISSHATLYWYQQALGQGPEFLTYFNYEAQPDKSGLPSDRFSAERPEGSISTLTIQRTEQRDSAMYRCASSLAGAGNTIYFGEGSWLTVV.

The rearrangement links TRBV5-4 to TRBJ2-7; D possibly corresponds to TRBD1 (6 bases). The CDR3 totals 13 residues. Germline V gene lookup returns CDR1 SGHNT and CDR2 YYREEE (reference sequence). Trimming stripped 3 bases from V and 5 bases from J, with 12 bases between. CDR3 DNA sequence: TGTGCCAGCAGCTCGCCAGGGGCTCACGAGCAGTACTTC. The encoded protein is CASSSPGAHEQYF. The entire variable domain, with the rest obtained from reference TRBV5-4 and TRBJ2-7, is as follows: ETGVTQSPTHLIKTRGQQVTLRCSSQSGHNTVSWYQQALGQGPQFIFQYYREEENGRGNFPPRFSGLQFPNYSSELNVNALELDDSALYLCASSSPGAHEQYFGPGTRLTVT.

The chain recombines TRBV6-5 with TRBJ2-1; 7 nucleotides line up with TRBD1. The J segment lost 5 bases and the V segment lost 5 bases, leaving 0 bases of the junction unmatched. CDR1 and CDR2 (germline): MNHEY, SVGAGI. The CDR3 has 12 amino acids. The CDR3: CASSTGDNEQFF. As DNA, the CDR3 is TGTGCCAGCAGTACAGGGGACAATGAGCAGTTCTTC.

The chain combines TRBV6-1 with TRBJ1-4; D might be TRBD1 (5 bases). Trimming left V 2 bases short and J 0 bases short, with 13 bases between. The CDR3 is 17 amino acids. Germline assignment: CDR1 MNHNS and CDR2 SASEGT. CDR3 nucleotides: TGTGCCAGCAGTGAAATTCGGGGGAAGGCAACTAATGAAAAACTGTTTTTT. Its protein is CASSEIRGKATNEKLFF.

This clone was detected only a few times. This rearrangement joins TRBV20-1 to TRBJ1-1, with D unresolved. V lost 3 bases and J lost 2, with 10 bases in between. In germline, CDR1 is DFQATT, CDR2 SNEGSKA (reference sequence). There are 13 residues in the CDR3. The chain's CDR3 is CSASGYSNTEAFF. CDR3 coding DNA: TGCAGTGCTAGTGGTTATAGTAACACTGAAGCTTTCTTT.

This clone was found a few times. The chain uses TRBV11-2 and TRBJ1-1, with 7 positions matching TRBD1. Looked up from germline, CDR1 is SGHAT and CDR2 is FQNNGV. The junction had 13 bases not matched to a gene; V was cut back by 4 bases and J by 2 bases. This CDR3 contains 17 residues. In DNA, the CDR3 is TGTGCCAGCAGCTCGCCTTCACGACAGGGCCCCAACACTGAAGCTTTCTTT. Protein product: CASSSPSRQGPNTEAFF.